The 18 T cell receptor beta chains below were found in one sample sequenced in a study of cytomegalovirus exposure and HLA in healthy donors. In the PCR, 60 Vbeta and 13 Jbeta primers were used. The assay was immunoSEQ multiplex PCR, and TCRdb's table has in-frame clones only and misses some. The data contain 79,000 or so clones, around three quarters of them singletons. Sequencing was done on a sample of PBMCs. The source is a woman in her thirties or forties in good health and CMV-seropositive.

The V and J genes are TRBV10-3 and TRBJ2-7, with D perhaps TRBD1 (6 bases). The CDR3 runs 14 residues. The V and J ends lost 0 bases and 5 bases respectively, with 11 bases between them. CDR1 and CDR2 from the germline V gene are ENHRY and SYGVKD. The CDR3 reads CAISESGRGHEQYF. The CDR3 nucleotides are TGTGCCATCAGTGAGTCCGGCAGGGGCCACGAGCAGTACTTC.

The chain combines TRBV11-2 with TRBJ2-3; 11 nucleotides match TRBD1. CDR1 SGHAT and CDR2 FQNNGV come from the germline V gene. Trimming cost V 5 bases and J 5 bases; bases outside gene matches: 6. This CDR3 spans 15 amino acids. The CDR3 nucleotides are TGTGCCAGCAGCGAGGACAGGGGGCTCATAGATACGCAGTATTTT. It is translated as CASSEDRGLIDTQYF. Looking up the rest from reference TRBV11-2 and TRBJ2-3 gives the full variable domain: EAGVAQSPRYKIIEKRQSVAFWCNPISGHATLYWYQQILGQGPKLLIQFQNNGVVDDSQLPKDRFSAERLKGVDSTLKIQPAKLEDSAVYLCASSEDRGLIDTQYFGPGTRLTVL.

The chain employs TRBV4-1 and TRBJ2-6; TRBD1 aligns across 7 bases. J gave up 0 bases and V 5 bases, and 13 bases lay outside the gene matches. CDR1 and CDR2 from the germline V gene are MGHRA and YSYEKL. This CDR3 has 19 amino acids. The CDR3 here is CASSAHSGTAFSGANVLTF. Written as DNA, the CDR3 is TGCGCCAGCAGCGCACATTCCGGGACAGCTTTCTCTGGGGCCAACGTCCTGACTTTC.

J is TRBJ2-6 and V is TRBV5-8; D gene uncertain. This CDR3 comprises 14 residues. V lost 7 bases and J 2 bases, leaving 10 bases between the germline ends. Germline V gives CDR1 SGHTS, CDR2 YDEGEE. CDR3 protein: CASYTGAGANVLTF. The DNA for the CDR3 is TGTGCCAGCTATACTGGAGCTGGGGCCAACGTCCTGACTTTC.

CDR3 DNA: TGTGCCAGCAGCCAAGATGGCGGGACAGATACGCAGTATTTT. This codes for CASSQDGGTDTQYF. The genes are TRBV4-2 and TRBJ2-3; a weak D match, TRBD2 (5 bases). Trimming took 0 bases from V and 3 from J, leaving 7 bases between them. This CDR3 is 14 amino acids long. Germline V gene lookup returns CDR1 LGHNA and CDR2 YNFKEQ.

The chain employs TRBV27 and TRBJ1-2; D perhaps matches TRBD1 (6 bases). V was shortened by 4 bases and J by 7 bases, with 7 bases between the two germline ends. The CDR3 is 11 amino acids. The germline V gene has CDR1 MNHEY and CDR2 SMNVEV (reference sequence). The CDR3 spells CASSSGVGYTF. In DNA, the CDR3 is TGTGCCAGCAGTTCAGGGGTTGGCTACACCTTC.

This chain uses TRBV6-5 with TRBJ1-4; tentatively, D is TRBD1 (6 bases). Germline CDR1 and CDR2: MNHEY and SVGAGI. V lost 2 bases and J 8 bases, leaving 15 bases between the germline ends. The CDR3 is made up of 15 amino acids. The CDR3 region is CASSYRTDRSEKLFF. The CDR3 bases are TGTGCCAGCAGTTACAGGACAGATCGGTCGGAAAAACTGTTTTTT.

The J gene is TRBJ1-4, the V gene TRBV5-6, with 10 bases fitting TRBD1. Looked up from germline, CDR1 is SGHDT and CDR2 is YYEEEE. The CDR3 runs to 15 residues. Germline trimming cut 1 base from V and 5 bases from J; bases unmatched to any gene: 2. CDR3 nucleotides: TGTGCCAGCAGCTTGTCGGGACAGGGGAATGAAAAACTGTTTTTT. Its translation is CASSLSGQGNEKLFF.

The chain joins TRBV29-1 to TRBJ1-1, with D perhaps TRBD1 (6 bases). Germline V gene lookup returns CDR1 SQVTM and CDR2 ANQGSEA. This CDR3 spans 14 amino acids. Trimming pared 6 bases from V and 0 bases from J, leaving 14 bases between. The CDR3 DNA reads as TGCAGCGTCGCCCCGACAGGCATGAACACTGAAGCTTTCTTT. It yields the protein CSVAPTGMNTEAFF.

This clone has only a few counts. The chain couples TRBV18 to TRBJ2-7; unclear D gene. There are 19 residues in the CDR3. Germline values: CDR1 KGHSH, CDR2 LQKENI. Between the trimmed V and J ends, which lost 3 bases and 3 bases, there was a span of 27 bases. The CDR3, as DNA: TGTGCCAGCTCACCGCGACGATCACCACCGGCTCAGGCTAACTACGAGCAGTACTTC. It codes for CASSPRRSPPAQANYEQYF. Looking up the rest from reference TRBV18 and TRBJ2-7 gives the full variable domain: NAGVMQNPRHLVRRRGQEARLRCSPMKGHSHVYWYRQLPEEGLKFMVYLQKENIIDESGMPKERFSAEFPKEGPSILRIQQVVRGDSAAYFCASSPRRSPPAQANYEQYFGPGTRLTVT.

V usage is TRBV2 and J usage is TRBJ1-6, with 10 bases fitting TRBD1. Germline CDR1 and CDR2: SNHLY and FYNNEI. V shed 2 bases, J shed 7 bases, and the junction held 11 bases outside the gene matches. CDR3 length: 18 amino acids. The CDR3 region is CASSERSGTGDMNSPLHF. As DNA, the CDR3 is TGTGCCAGCAGTGAAAGGAGCGGGACAGGGGACATGAATTCACCCCTCCACTTT.

This clone came up a few times. The chain couples TRBV7-9 to TRBJ1-1, with TRBD1 matching over 7 bases. The CDR3 runs to 13 residues. V was pared by 4 bases and J by 4 bases, with 3 bases of the junction left unmatched. Germline assignment: CDR1 SEHNR and CDR2 FQNEAQ (reference sequence). The CDR3 bases are TGTGCCAGCAGCTCCCCAGGGGGCACTGAAGCTTTCTTT. Its protein product is CASSSPGGTEAFF. Filled out from reference TRBV7-9 and TRBJ1-1, the complete variable domain reads DTGVSQNPRHKITKRGQNVTFRCDPISEHNRLYWYRQTLGQGPEFLTYFQNEAQLEKSRLLSDRFSAERPKGSFSTLEIQRTEQGDSAMYLCASSSPGGTEAFFGQGTRLTVV.

The chain recombines TRBV5-4 with TRBJ1-1, with 7 bases lining up with TRBD1. This CDR3 has 15 residues. The junction had 14 bases not matched to a gene; V was cut back by 6 bases and J by 6 bases. Germline V CDR1 and CDR2: SGHNT, YYREEE (reference sequence). The CDR3 protein is CASTTTTGKGPEAFF. DNA of the CDR3: TGTGCCAGCACCACGACGACAGGGAAGGGCCCTGAAGCTTTCTTT.

The count of this clone is one. The J gene is TRBJ1-5, the V gene TRBV2; the D gene is possibly TRBD1 (5 bases). Germline V gene sequence: CDR1 SNHLY, CDR2 FYNNEI. V dropped 7 bases and J dropped 1 base, with 8 bases sitting between them. This CDR3 has 13 amino acids. CDR3 loop: CASKGASNQPQHF. DNA of the CDR3: TGTGCCAGCAAAGGGGCGAGCAATCAGCCCCAGCATTTT.

The CDR3: CASSSTRTGFSGNTIYF. The DNA for the CDR3 is TGTGCCAGCAGCTCAACCCGGACAGGCTTCTCTGGAAACACCATATATTTT. The V call is TRBV9, the J call TRBJ1-3, with 7 bases aligning to TRBD1. J was trimmed by 0 bases and V by 4 bases; bases with no gene match: 10. This CDR3 spans 17 amino acids. The V gene's germline CDR1 is SGDLS and CDR2 YYNGEE.

The chain has TRBV28 and TRBJ1-2; no clear D gene. The V end was cut by 5 bases, the J end by 6 bases, with 13 bases between. This CDR3 has 13 amino acids. Per the germline V gene, CDR1 is MDHEN and CDR2 is SYDVKM. The CDR3 loop reads CASSPLQANGYTF. The CDR3 DNA is TGTGCCAGCAGTCCGTTGCAAGCAAATGGCTACACCTTC.

The V and J genes are TRBV4-1 and TRBJ2-7; 8 nucleotides agree with TRBD1. This CDR3 has 17 amino acids. The J segment lost 2 bases and the V segment lost 1 base, leaving 10 bases of the junction unmatched. Per germline, CDR1 MGHRA and CDR2 YSYEKL. The CDR3 region has the DNA TGCGCCAGCAGCCAAGGCACCGTCGGACAGGGCGCCTACGAGCAGTACTTC. The encoded protein is CASSQGTVGQGAYEQYF.

The chain uses TRBV30 and TRBJ2-7; maybe TRBD2 (5 bases). V lost 2 bases and J 0 bases, leaving 8 bases between the germline ends. Germline assignment: CDR1 GTSNPN and CDR2 SVGIG (reference sequence). This CDR3 comprises 13 residues. CDR3 DNA sequence: TGTGCCTGGAGTCGAGGGTTCTCCTACGAGCAGTACTTC. It encodes CAWSRGFSYEQYF.